This T cell receptor beta chain was documented in a study of Ad26.COV2.S vaccination and SARS-CoV-2 variants. This sample's treatment: around 19 received Ad26.COV2.S at low or high dose, single or two shots; a few received placebo; per-sample allocation not given. The study sampled participants on day 63 after the first vaccine or placebo injection. Boston hosted the donor, who was an adult aged 18-55 years. Profiled with immunoSEQ multiplex PCR; TCRdb holds only in-frame clones, not every one. Of over 200,000 clones in the sample, more than 75% were seen once. Looked up from germline, CDR1 is MDHEN and CDR2 is SYDVKM. The CDR3 runs 13 residues. The trim removed 4 bases at V and 7 bases at J, leaving 3 bases unmatched.

The J gene is TRBJ1-2, the V gene TRBV28; 10 bases align to TRBD1. The receptor was isolated from a person aged 18 to 65 who received the Ad26.COV2.S COVID-19 vaccine or a placebo. The sequencing here drew on peripheral blood, taken in a trial of Ad26.COV2.S vaccine versus placebo. The CDR3 loop is CASSSGQGVGYTF. DNA for the CDR3: TGTGCCAGCAGTTCCGGACAGGGGGTTGGCTACACCTTC.